This T cell receptor beta chain was captured in a study of radiotherapy plus CTLA-4 blockade in lung cancer. Overall study results and limits: Per reports, early blood T cell clone dynamics, plus interferon-beta, forecast response most strongly. Among blood TCR repertoires after radiotherapy plus ipilimumab, tumor-derived clones expanded.

Assay: immunoSEQ multiplex PCR; the TCRdb copy retains only in-frame clones and omits some. Of about 62,000 clones in the sample, about 72% were seen once. The V end lost 4 bases, the J end lost 2 bases, and 12 bases lay between the germline ends. This CDR3 is 14 amino acids long. Germline V gene lookup returns CDR1 MNHEY and CDR2 SMNVEV (reference sequence). This clone came up once. Its antigen is as yet unknown. This TCR derives from a human donor with non-small cell lung cancer who had a complete response to radiotherapy plus ipilimumab. Material: peripheral blood, obtained from a patient treated with radiotherapy plus ipilimumab. This rearrangement joins TRBV27 to TRBJ2-7, with a weak D call TRBD2 (5 bases). The CDR3 bases are TGTGCCAGCAGTTCCCTCGGACTGACCTACGAGCAGTACTTC. Translating gives CASSSLGLTYEQYF.